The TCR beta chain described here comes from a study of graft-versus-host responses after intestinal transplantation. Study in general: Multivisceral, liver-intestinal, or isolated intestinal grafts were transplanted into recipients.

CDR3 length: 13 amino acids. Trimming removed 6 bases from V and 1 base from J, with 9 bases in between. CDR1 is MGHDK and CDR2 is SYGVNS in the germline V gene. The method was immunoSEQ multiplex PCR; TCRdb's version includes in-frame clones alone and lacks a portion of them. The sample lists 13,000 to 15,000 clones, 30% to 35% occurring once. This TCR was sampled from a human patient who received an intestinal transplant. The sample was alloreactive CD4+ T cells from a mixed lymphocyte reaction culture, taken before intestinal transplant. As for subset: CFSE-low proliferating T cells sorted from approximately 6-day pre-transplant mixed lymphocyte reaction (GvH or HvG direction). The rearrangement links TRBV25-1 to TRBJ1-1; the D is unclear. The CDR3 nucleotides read TGTGCCAGCAGAGAGTGGGAGAACACTGAAGCTTTCTTT. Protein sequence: CASREWENTEAFF.